Listed here are 6 T cell receptor beta chains from one sample, sequenced in a study of blood T cell repertoires in COVID-19. Profiled with immunoSEQ multiplex PCR; TCRdb holds only in-frame clones, not every one. The profile shows hundreds of thousands of clones, 85% of them singletons. Sequenced: peripheral blood. Receptors were obtained from a woman aged 18-30 years with acute or convalescent COVID-19.

This chain connects TRBV7-8 to TRBJ1-1; D is unclear. The CDR3 consists of 14 residues. Trimming stripped 6 bases from V and 1 base from J, with 12 bases between. CDR1 and CDR2 from the germline V gene are SGHVS and FQNEAQ. The chain's CDR3 is CASSLKQRNTEAFF. CDR3 in DNA: TGTGCCAGCAGTTTAAAACAGAGGAACACTGAAGCTTTCTTT.

The DNA for the CDR3 is TGTGCCAGCAGCCAATATTCCTCAGGGTGGGCTTTCTTT. This codes for CASSQYSSGWAFF. The J gene is TRBJ1-1, the V gene TRBV3-1 (or the pseudogene TRBV3-2); a possible D gene is TRBD1 (5 bases). Trimming removed 2 bases from V and 11 bases from J, with 15 bases in between. The CDR3 is made up of 13 amino acids. Germline V gene sequence: CDR1 LGHDT, CDR2 YNNKEL (reference sequence).

The gene calls are TRBV12-5 and TRBJ2-2, with no clear D. Germline V gene lookup returns CDR1 LGHNT and CDR2 FRNRAP. V dropped 3 bases and J dropped 7 bases, with 9 bases sitting between them. The CDR3 is made up of 13 amino acids. In nucleotides, the CDR3 is TGTGCTAGTGGTTTAAATCCCCTCGGGGAGCTGTTTTTT. Its protein is CASGLNPLGELFF.

This chain uses TRBV5-1 with TRBJ1-4, with TRBD1 matching 7 bases. Trimming took 5 bases from V and 5 from J; bases not matched to a gene: 9. The CDR3 is 15 residues long. The germline V gene has CDR1 SGHRS and CDR2 YFSETQ. The CDR3 DNA follows: TGCGCCAGCAGTGATCCACAGGGGAACAATGAAAAACTGTTTTTT. Amino acid sequence: CASSDPQGNNEKLFF.

This clone was detected once. V usage is TRBV10-3 and J usage is TRBJ2-7; D call uncertain. The CDR3 totals 12 residues. Trimming removed 8 bases from V and 0 bases from J, with 8 bases in between. From germline, CDR1 is ENHRY and CDR2 SYGVKD. The CDR3 loop reads CAIGASSYEQYF. CDR3 coding DNA: TGTGCCATCGGTGCTAGCTCCTACGAGCAGTACTTC.

The J gene is TRBJ1-1, the V gene TRBV19; TRBD1 might be the D (6 bases). The CDR3 is made up of 15 amino acids. Trimming removed 5 bases from V and 4 bases from J, with 17 bases in between. Germline CDR1 is LNHDA and CDR2 is SQIVND (reference sequence). This CDR3 reads CASSLSDSPGTEAFF. CDR3 DNA sequence: TGTGCCAGTAGTCTCTCGGACAGTCCTGGCACTGAAGCTTTCTTT. Looking up the rest from reference TRBV19 and TRBJ1-1 gives the full variable domain: DGGITQSPKYLFRKEGQNVTLSCEQNLNHDAMYWYRQDPGQGLRLIYYSQIVNDFQKGDIAEGYSVSREKKESFPLTVTSAQKNPTAFYLCASSLSDSPGTEAFFGQGTRLTVV.